Below are 32 T cell receptor beta chains sequenced from a single sample in a study of early T cells in non-severe SARS-CoV-2 infection. TCRdb re-called the 5' RACE reads through MiXCR, storing one row per CDR3 protein. The sample lists some 71,000 distinct CDR3 sequences; less than 12% were seen once. Sequenced material: whole blood, taken at baseline. The receptors shown here come from an adult who was a healthcare worker with PCR-confirmed SARS-CoV-2 infection or an uninfected control (not recorded which).

This clonotype was seen a handful of times. This chain connects TRBV2 to TRBJ2-2; tentative D call: TRBD1 (6 bases). The length of the CDR3 is 15 residues. Germline V lookup: CDR1 SNHLY, CDR2 FYNNEI. Trimming pared 7 bases from V and 6 bases from J, leaving 18 bases between. CDR3 DNA: TGTGCCAGCAACCCCAGGGGATCAGGATCCGGGGAGCTGTTTTTT. This sequence encodes CASNPRGSGSGELFF.

The rearrangement links TRBV7-2 to TRBJ1-6, with D possibly being TRBD1 (5 bases). The germline V gene encodes CDR1 SGHTA and CDR2 FQGNSA. Trimming left V 8 bases short and J 5 bases short, with 13 bases between. The CDR3 consists of 14 residues. CDR3 region: CASVRAQDNSPLHF. The CDR3 coding sequence is TGTGCCAGCGTAAGGGCACAGGATAATTCACCCCTCCACTTT.

This clonotype was seen repeatedly, ten times or more. The chain employs TRBV20-1 and TRBJ1-1; D ambiguous. The germline V gene has CDR1 DFQATT and CDR2 SNEGSKA (reference sequence). V was cut by 4 bases and J by 1 base, with 10 bases left in between. CDR3 length equals 13 residues. CDR3 sequence reads: CSANGNSNTEAFF. In DNA form, the CDR3 reads TGCAGTGCTAACGGGAATTCGAACACTGAAGCTTTCTTT.

This clonotype was counted many times. The rearrangement links TRBV19 to TRBJ2-5; 9 bases line up with TRBD2. CDR3 length: 14 residues. The V gene end was trimmed by 4 bases and the J gene end by 4 bases; junction bases not matched to a gene: 4. The germline gives CDR1 LNHDA, CDR2 SQIVND (reference sequence). The CDR3 region has the DNA TGTGCCAGTAGTACAGCGGGAGGCCGAGAGACCCAGTACTTC. It translates to CASSTAGGRETQYF.

J is TRBJ2-4 and V is TRBV28, with a weak D call TRBD2 (5 bases). Between the trimmed V and J ends, which lost 4 bases and 0 bases, there was a span of 13 bases. Germline V gene sequence: CDR1 MDHEN, CDR2 SYDVKM. The length of the CDR3 is 16 residues. DNA of the CDR3: TGTGCCAGCAGTTCCCGGCGGGTAGTAGCCAAAAACATTCAGTACTTC. Encoded protein: CASSSRRVVAKNIQYF.

Ten or more counts support this clonotype. This chain links TRBV7-3 with TRBJ2-2, with a weak D call TRBD2 (5 bases). Germline-derived CDR1 and CDR2 are SGHTA and FQGTGA. Between the trimmed V and J ends, which lost 5 bases and 6 bases, there was a span of 16 bases. This CDR3 region has 15 residues. CDR3 residues: CASSPGGPMAGELFF. DNA for the CDR3: TGTGCCAGCAGCCCAGGAGGCCCCATGGCCGGGGAGCTGTTTTTT. Combining the CDR3 with reference TRBV7-3 and TRBJ2-2 gives the whole variable domain GAGVSQTPSNKVTEKGKYVELRCDPISGHTALYWYRQSLGQGPEFLIYFQGTGAADDSGLPNDRFFAVRPEGSVSTLKIQRTERGDSAVYLCASSPGGPMAGELFFGEGSRLTVL.

This clonotype has a handful of counts. The J gene is TRBJ2-1, the V gene TRBV7-2; a possible D gene is TRBD2 (7 bases). The CDR3 consists of 13 residues. V lost 5 bases to trimming and J lost 9 bases, with 14 bases between them. The germline CDR1 and CDR2 sequences are SGHTA and FQGNSA. The CDR3 coding sequence is TGTGCCAGCAGCCTCTACGGGGGGCCTGAGCAGTTCTTC. This gives the protein CASSLYGGPEQFF.

The chain links TRBV6-2 or TRBV6-3 to TRBJ2-3; the match to TRBD2 covers 7 bases. The CDR3 sequence is 15 residues long. V trimming: 7 bases; J trimming: 1 base; junction bases outside the gene matches: 8. From germline, CDR1 is MNHEY and CDR2 SVGEGT. The CDR3 loop is CASTRGGRGTDTQYF. The CDR3 bases are TGTGCCAGCACCCGTGGTGGGAGGGGCACAGATACGCAGTATTTT.

This clonotype was found a few times. This chain uses TRBV19 with TRBJ1-2, with unresolved D. CDR1 is LNHDA, CDR2 SQIVND, per germline (reference sequence). The CDR3 extends over 11 amino acids. The V gene lost 9 bases and the J gene lost 5 bases, with 10 bases spanning the gap. The CDR3: CARTTQYGYTF. The CDR3 DNA reads as TGTGCCAGAACGACTCAATATGGCTACACCTTC.

The chain has TRBV12-3 or TRBV12-4 and TRBJ2-5, with TRBD2 matching over 7 bases. V shed 5 bases and J 2 bases; nucleotides not matched to a gene: 5. The CDR3 length is 14 residues. The CDR3 DNA sequence: TGTGCCAGCAGTCCAGGAGCGGGACAAGAGACCCAGTACTTC. It is translated as CASSPGAGQETQYF.

This clonotype was observed a handful of times. J is TRBJ2-2 and V is TRBV6-6; TRBD2 matches at 7 bases. The V segment lost 7 bases and the J segment 0 bases; nucleotides outside the gene matches: 5. Germline V gives CDR1 MNHNY, CDR2 SVGAGI (reference sequence). The CDR3 length is 15 residues. The CDR3: CASIISGANTGELFF. The CDR3, as DNA: TGTGCCAGCATTATAAGCGGGGCGAACACCGGGGAGCTGTTTTTT.

Only a few counts were recorded for this clonotype. The chain employs TRBV6-1 and TRBJ2-1; 8 nucleotides align to TRBD2. Trimming took 6 bases from V and 0 from J; bases not matched to a gene: 4. The CDR3 consists of 15 residues. Germline V lookup: CDR1 MNHNS, CDR2 SASEGT. Here the CDR3 DNA reads TGTGCCAGCAGCGAAAGCGGGAGCTCCTACAATGAGCAGTTCTTC. It specifies CASSESGSSYNEQFF.

V gene TRBV18 combines with J gene TRBJ2-1; D may be TRBD1 (6 bases). The CDR3 has 22 amino acids. CDR1 KGHSH and CDR2 LQKENI come from the germline V gene. V was trimmed by 0 bases and J by 0 bases, leaving 27 bases between them. CDR3 sequence reads: CASSPPPRDKQNRPSSYNEQFF. The CDR3 coding sequence is TGTGCCAGCTCACCACCTCCAAGGGACAAGCAAAACAGACCGAGCTCCTACAATGAGCAGTTCTTC.

In this sample, this clonotype turned up many times. V gene TRBV12-3 or TRBV12-4 combines with J gene TRBJ2-1; 11 positions match TRBD1. The CDR3 extends over 16 amino acids. V lost 5 bases and J lost 6; bases outside the gene matches: 9. CDR3 amino acids: CASSPHPGTGGNEQFF. DNA for the CDR3: TGTGCCAGCAGTCCCCACCCCGGGACAGGGGGCAATGAGCAGTTCTTC.

This clonotype was counted ten times or more. The rearrangement links TRBV6-5 to TRBJ1-5, with a tentative D call TRBD1 (5 bases). V shed 4 bases and J shed 1 base, with 17 bases lying between them. Germline V gives CDR1 MNHEY, CDR2 SVGAGI. This CDR3 has 17 residues. CDR3 bases: TGTGCCAGCAGTTTAGGAAACCAGGGCTCGAGCAATCAGCCCCAGCATTTT. It is translated as CASSLGNQGSSNQPQHF.

This clonotype was detected only a few times. The CDR3 DNA sequence: TGTGCCAGCAGCGACGGGACTAGCGGGAGCTACAATGAGCAGTTCTTC. It yields the protein CASSDGTSGSYNEQFF. This chain joins TRBV11-2 and TRBJ2-1; 14 nucleotides agree with TRBD2. Unmatched junction bases numbered 3, after V lost 5 bases and J lost 3 bases. The CDR3 is 16 amino acids. The germline gives CDR1 SGHAT, CDR2 FQNNGV.

This clonotype showed up just a few times. The chain joins TRBV19 to TRBJ1-5, with D maybe TRBD1 (6 bases). The CDR3 is made up of 16 amino acids. V was shortened by 1 base and J by 3 bases, with 13 bases between the two germline ends. Germline lookup yields CDR1 LNHDA and CDR2 SQIVND (reference sequence). The CDR3: CASSIGRQANNQPQHF. CDR3 in DNA: TGTGCCAGTAGTATAGGGAGACAGGCCAACAATCAGCCCCAGCATTTT.

This clonotype was seen ten or more times. The chain uses TRBV29-1 and TRBJ2-1; possibly TRBD2 for D (6 bases). Trimming shortened V by 5 bases and J by 8 bases, and 19 bases separated the two germline ends. The CDR3 is 14 amino acids. Germline lookup yields CDR1 SQVTM and CDR2 ANQGSEA. CDR3 coding DNA: TGCAGCGTTATTGAAGGCGGGACCGGTCATGAGCAGTTCTTC. This translates into CSVIEGGTGHEQFF.

This chain links TRBV24-1 with TRBJ2-3; unclear D gene. V was pared by 6 bases and J by 5 bases, with 5 bases between. There are 11 residues in the CDR3. The germline gives CDR1 KGHDR, CDR2 SFDVKD. The CDR3 loop reads CATSLEDTQYF. CDR3 coding DNA: TGTGCCACCAGTCTTGAAGATACGCAGTATTTT.

This clonotype has ten or more counts. The chain combines TRBV13 with TRBJ1-3; D is undetermined. The CDR3 sequence is 13 residues long. The V gene lost 5 bases and the J gene lost 15 bases, with 20 bases spanning the gap. Germline V gives CDR1 PRHDT, CDR2 FYEKMQ (reference sequence). CDR3 sequence: CASSLNFDPLKYF. In DNA, the CDR3 is TGTGCCAGCAGCCTGAATTTTGACCCCCTGAAATATTTT.

The CDR3 reads CASSADRVAFF. The CDR3 coding sequence is TGTGCCAGCAGCGCCGACAGGGTAGCTTTCTTT. V is TRBV7-2 and J is TRBJ1-1; 7 positions agree with TRBD1. V gave up 5 bases and J gave up 10 bases; unmatched junction bases: 4. There are 11 residues in the CDR3. Germline V gene data show CDR1 as SGHTA and CDR2 as FQGNSA.

This clonotype was seen ten or more times. The V and J genes are TRBV2 and TRBJ1-1, with D possibly TRBD1 on 5 matching bases. Germline lookup yields CDR1 SNHLY and CDR2 FYNNEI. The CDR3 consists of 15 residues. The V end was cut by 8 bases, the J end by 2 bases, with 18 bases between. CDR3 residues: CASQTDFGQNTEAFF. DNA for the CDR3: TGTGCCAGCCAAACCGACTTCGGACAAAACACTGAAGCTTTCTTT.

This clonotype has just a few counts. The rearrangement links TRBV2 to TRBJ1-2, with TRBD1 identical over 7 bases. The junction had 7 bases not matched to a gene; V was cut back by 1 base and J by 8 bases. The CDR3 is 14 amino acids. CDR1 and CDR2 (germline): SNHLY, FYNNEI. The CDR3 protein is CASSEDRGPEGYTF. The CDR3 DNA reads TGTGCCAGCAGTGAAGACAGGGGTCCAGAAGGCTACACCTTC.

This clonotype showed up many times. A junction end diverges from the germline sequence, so it may reflect a read error. The chain couples TRBV7-7 to TRBJ2-5; possibly TRBD1 for D (5 bases). This CDR3 has 13 amino acids. Germline loops: CDR1 SSHAT, CDR2 FNYEAQ (reference sequence). The CDR3 loop reads CASSSSSGETQYF. In DNA form, the CDR3 reads TGTGCTAGCAGCTCATCATCAGGGGAGACCCAGTACTTC.

The chain links TRBV24-1 to TRBJ2-1; no definite D call. CDR3 length: 14 residues. V gave up 4 bases and J gave up 8 bases, with 14 bases separating them. Germline assignment: CDR1 KGHDR and CDR2 SFDVKD. The CDR3, as DNA: TGTGCCACCAGTGACGACGACTTGGGTTATGAGCAGTTCTTC. Its protein product is CATSDDDLGYEQFF.

This clonotype was observed at least ten times. The chain has TRBV9 and TRBJ1-2, with unresolved D. The length of the CDR3 is 13 residues. Trimming removed 0 bases from V and 2 bases from J, with 5 bases in between. Germline CDR1 and CDR2: SGDLS and YYNGEE. For the CDR3, the DNA is TGTGCCAGCAGCGTAGGTAGAAACTATGGCTACACCTTC. Its protein is CASSVGRNYGYTF.

This clonotype has only a few counts. The chain links TRBV28 to TRBJ2-7; the match to TRBD1 covers 8 bases. The length of the CDR3 is 13 residues. V shed 7 bases and J 0 bases; nucleotides not matched to a gene: 2. Germline lookup yields CDR1 MDHEN and CDR2 SYDVKM. CDR3 region: CASNRGSSYEQYF. CDR3 nucleotides: TGTGCCAGCAACAGGGGGAGCTCCTACGAGCAGTACTTC.

Only a few counts were recorded for this clonotype. The chain is built from TRBV28 and TRBJ1-1, with D possibly TRBD1 on 5 matching bases. Germline V CDR1 and CDR2: MDHEN, SYDVKM. The CDR3 loop spans 13 amino acids. The germline V and J ends were trimmed by 3 bases and 7 bases, with 12 bases remaining between them. The CDR3 DNA sequence: TGTGCCAGCAGTTTTTGGAGGGGCGGTGAAGCTTTCTTT. The encoded protein is CASSFWRGGEAFF.

The rearrangement joins TRBV28 to TRBJ2-1; tentatively, D is TRBD1 (5 bases). The V end was cut by 1 base, the J end by 6 bases, with 16 bases between. The CDR3 is 16 residues long. Germline-derived CDR1 and CDR2 are MDHEN and SYDVKM. The CDR3 nucleotides read TGTGCCAGCAGTTTATCGCAGGGCCTCAGGGCCAATGAGCAGTTCTTC. It translates to CASSLSQGLRANEQFF.

This clonotype was counted a few times. This rearrangement joins TRBV18 to TRBJ1-1, with D possibly being TRBD1 (5 bases). The germline gives CDR1 KGHSH, CDR2 LQKENI. The V gene lost 2 bases and the J gene lost 4 bases, with 8 bases spanning the gap. The CDR3 totals 13 residues. CDR3 in DNA: TGTGCCAGCTCACCAGGCCAGGGCACTGAAGCTTTCTTT. Encoded protein: CASSPGQGTEAFF.

There are many counts of this clonotype. The CDR3 sequence is CASSLAVGSGSYEQYF. CDR3 coding DNA: TGTGCCAGCAGCTTAGCGGTTGGTAGCGGCTCCTACGAGCAGTACTTC. This chain connects TRBV11-1 to TRBJ2-7; a weak D match, TRBD2 (6 bases). The germline V gene has CDR1 SGHAT and CDR2 FQDESV (reference sequence). V lost 0 bases and J 0 bases, leaving 12 bases between the germline ends. CDR3 length equals 16 residues.

This clonotype has only a few counts. The CDR3 loop is CASSFVHITTGKMSNYGYTF. CDR3 DNA: TGTGCCAGCAGTTTCGTCCACATCACAACAGGAAAGATGTCCAACTATGGCTACACCTTC. The J gene is TRBJ1-2, the V gene TRBV28; tentatively, D is TRBD1 (5 bases). Per germline, CDR1 MDHEN and CDR2 SYDVKM. The V and J ends lost 3 bases and 2 bases respectively, with 28 bases between them. CDR3 size: 20 residues.